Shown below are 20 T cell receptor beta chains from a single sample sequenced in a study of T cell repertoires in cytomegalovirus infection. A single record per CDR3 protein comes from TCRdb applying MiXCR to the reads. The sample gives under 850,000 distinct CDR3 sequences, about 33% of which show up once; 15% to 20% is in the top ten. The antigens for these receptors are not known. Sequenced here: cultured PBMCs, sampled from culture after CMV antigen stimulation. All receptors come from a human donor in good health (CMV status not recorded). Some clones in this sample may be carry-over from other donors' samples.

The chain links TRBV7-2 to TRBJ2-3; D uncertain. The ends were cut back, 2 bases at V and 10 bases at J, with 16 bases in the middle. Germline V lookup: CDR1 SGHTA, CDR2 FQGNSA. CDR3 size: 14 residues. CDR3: CASSLNPASAPQYF. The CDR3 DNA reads TGTGCCAGCAGCTTAAACCCCGCCTCAGCCCCGCAGTATTTT.

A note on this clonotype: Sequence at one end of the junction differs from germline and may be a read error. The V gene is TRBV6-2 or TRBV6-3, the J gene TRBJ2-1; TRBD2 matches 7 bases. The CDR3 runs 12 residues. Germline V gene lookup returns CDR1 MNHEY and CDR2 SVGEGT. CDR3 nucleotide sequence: TGTGCCAGCAGCCCACCGGGGAGGGAAATAATCTTC. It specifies CASSPPGREIIF.

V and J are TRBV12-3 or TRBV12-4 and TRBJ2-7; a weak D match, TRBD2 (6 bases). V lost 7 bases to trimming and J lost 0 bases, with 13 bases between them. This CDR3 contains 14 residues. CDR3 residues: CASNLGLTSYEQYF. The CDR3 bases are TGTGCCAGCAACCTAGGACTAACCTCCTACGAGCAGTACTTC.

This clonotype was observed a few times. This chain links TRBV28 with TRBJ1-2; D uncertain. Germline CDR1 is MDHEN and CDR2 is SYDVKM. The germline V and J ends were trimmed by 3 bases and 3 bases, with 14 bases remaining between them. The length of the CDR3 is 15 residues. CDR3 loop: CASSFSRGSHYGYTF. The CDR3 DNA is TGTGCCAGCAGTTTCTCCAGAGGAAGTCACTATGGCTACACCTTC.

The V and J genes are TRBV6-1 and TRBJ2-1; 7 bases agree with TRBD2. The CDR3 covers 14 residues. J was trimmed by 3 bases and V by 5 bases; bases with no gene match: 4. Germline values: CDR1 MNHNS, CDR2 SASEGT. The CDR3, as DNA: TGTGCCAGCAGTCGCCGGGGGGACTACAATGAGCAGTTCTTC. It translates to CASSRRGDYNEQFF.

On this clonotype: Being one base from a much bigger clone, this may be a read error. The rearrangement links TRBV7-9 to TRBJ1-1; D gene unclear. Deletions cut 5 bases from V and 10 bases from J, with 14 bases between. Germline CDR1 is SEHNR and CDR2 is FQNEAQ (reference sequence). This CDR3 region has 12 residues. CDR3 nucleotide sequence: TGTGCCAGCAGCCTACTAGGATCTGTAGCTTTCTTT. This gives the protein CASSLLGSVAFF.

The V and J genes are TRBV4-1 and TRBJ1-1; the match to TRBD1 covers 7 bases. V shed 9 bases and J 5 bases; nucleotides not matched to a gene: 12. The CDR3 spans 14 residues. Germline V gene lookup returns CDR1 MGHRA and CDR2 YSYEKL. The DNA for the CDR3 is TGCGCCAGTCGCACCCCGGGACAGCGTACTGAAGCTTTCTTT. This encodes CASRTPGQRTEAFF.

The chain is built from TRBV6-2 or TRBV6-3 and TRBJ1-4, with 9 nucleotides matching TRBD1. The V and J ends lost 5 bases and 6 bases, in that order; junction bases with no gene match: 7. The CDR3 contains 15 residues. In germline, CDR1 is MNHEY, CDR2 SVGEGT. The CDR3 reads CASSVRDRAYEKLFF. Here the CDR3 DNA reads TGTGCCAGCAGTGTCCGGGACAGGGCGTATGAAAAACTGTTTTTT.

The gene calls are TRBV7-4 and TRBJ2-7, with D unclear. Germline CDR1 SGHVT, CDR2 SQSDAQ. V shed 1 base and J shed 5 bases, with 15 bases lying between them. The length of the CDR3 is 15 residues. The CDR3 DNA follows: TGTGCCAGCAGCTTAGGCCCCCTAAGTTTCGACGAGCAGTACTTC. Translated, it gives CASSLGPLSFDEQYF.

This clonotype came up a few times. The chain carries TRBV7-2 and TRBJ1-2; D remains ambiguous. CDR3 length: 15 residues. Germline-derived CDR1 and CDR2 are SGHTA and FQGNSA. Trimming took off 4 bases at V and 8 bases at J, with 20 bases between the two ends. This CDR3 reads CASSSLGWSLGGYTF. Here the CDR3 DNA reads TGTGCCAGCAGCTCGCTAGGGTGGTCCCTGGGCGGCTACACCTTC.

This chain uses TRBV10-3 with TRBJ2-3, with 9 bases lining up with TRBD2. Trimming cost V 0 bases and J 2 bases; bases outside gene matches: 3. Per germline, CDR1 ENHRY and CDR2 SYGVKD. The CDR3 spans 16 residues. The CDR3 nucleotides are TGTGCCATCAGTGAGTCGGGCGGGGGGGCCACAGATACGCAGTATTTT. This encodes CAISESGGGATDTQYF.

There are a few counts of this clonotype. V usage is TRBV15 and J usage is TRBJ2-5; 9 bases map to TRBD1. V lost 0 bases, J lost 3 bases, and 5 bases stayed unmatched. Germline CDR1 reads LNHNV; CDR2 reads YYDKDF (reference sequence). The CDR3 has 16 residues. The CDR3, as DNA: TGTGCCACCAGCAGAGACCTGGGACAGGGAGAAGAGACCCAGTACTTC. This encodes CATSRDLGQGEETQYF. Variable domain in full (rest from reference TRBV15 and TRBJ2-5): DAMVIQNPRYQVTQFGKPVTLSCSQTLNHNVMYWYQQKSSQAPKLLFHYYDKDFNNEADTPDNFQSRRPNTSFCFLDIRSPGLGDTAMYLCATSRDLGQGEETQYFGPGTRLLVL.

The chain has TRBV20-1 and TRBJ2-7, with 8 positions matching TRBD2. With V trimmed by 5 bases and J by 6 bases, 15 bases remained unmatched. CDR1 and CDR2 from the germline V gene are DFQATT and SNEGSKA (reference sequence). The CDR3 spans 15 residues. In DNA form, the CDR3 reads TGCAGTGCTCCCCGCCCGGGACTAGGAACCGGCGAGCAGTACTTC. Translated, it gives CSAPRPGLGTGEQYF.

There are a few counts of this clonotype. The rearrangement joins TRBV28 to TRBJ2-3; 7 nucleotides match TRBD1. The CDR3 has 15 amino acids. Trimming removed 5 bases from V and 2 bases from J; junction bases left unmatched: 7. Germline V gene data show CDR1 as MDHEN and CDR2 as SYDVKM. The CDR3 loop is CASSGQVGFTDTQYF. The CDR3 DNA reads TGTGCCAGCAGTGGACAGGTTGGATTCACAGATACGCAGTATTTT.

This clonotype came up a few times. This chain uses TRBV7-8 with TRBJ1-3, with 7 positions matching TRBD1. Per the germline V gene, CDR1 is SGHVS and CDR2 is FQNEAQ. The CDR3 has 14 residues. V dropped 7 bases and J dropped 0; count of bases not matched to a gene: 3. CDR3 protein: CASTGTDSGNTIYF. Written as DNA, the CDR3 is TGTGCCAGCACCGGGACAGACTCTGGAAACACCATATATTTT.

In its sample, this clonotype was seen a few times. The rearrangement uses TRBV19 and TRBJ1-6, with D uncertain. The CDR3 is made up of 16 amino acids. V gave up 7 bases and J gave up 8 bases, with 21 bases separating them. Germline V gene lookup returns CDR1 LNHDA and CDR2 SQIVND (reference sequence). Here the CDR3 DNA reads TGTGCCAGTACCTTGAGGAGGGCCGACCGCGATTCACCCCTCCACTTT. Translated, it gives CASTLRRADRDSPLHF.

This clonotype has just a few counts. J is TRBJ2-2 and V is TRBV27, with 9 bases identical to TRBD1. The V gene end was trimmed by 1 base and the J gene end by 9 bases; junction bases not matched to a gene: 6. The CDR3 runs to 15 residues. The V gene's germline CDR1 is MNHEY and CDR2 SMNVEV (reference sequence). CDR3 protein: CASSLWGQGWRELFF. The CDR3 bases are TGTGCCAGCAGTTTATGGGGACAGGGATGGAGGGAGCTGTTTTTT.

As DNA, the CDR3 is TGTGCCAGCAGCCAAGATGGGGTCGAGTTCAGACCGGATACGCAGTATTTT. Translation gives CASSQDGVEFRPDTQYF. The chain combines TRBV4-2 with TRBJ2-3; D is uncertain. The CDR3 totals 17 residues. Trimming removed 0 bases at V and 6 bases at J, with 19 bases between. Looked up from germline, CDR1 is LGHNA and CDR2 is YNFKEQ.

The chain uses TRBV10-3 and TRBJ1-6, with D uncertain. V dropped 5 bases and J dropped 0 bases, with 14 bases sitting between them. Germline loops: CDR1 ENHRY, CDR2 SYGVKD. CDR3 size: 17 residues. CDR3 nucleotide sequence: TGTGCCATCAGTAGGACTCGGGAGAGCTCCTATAATTCACCCCTCCACTTT. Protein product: CAISRTRESSYNSPLHF.

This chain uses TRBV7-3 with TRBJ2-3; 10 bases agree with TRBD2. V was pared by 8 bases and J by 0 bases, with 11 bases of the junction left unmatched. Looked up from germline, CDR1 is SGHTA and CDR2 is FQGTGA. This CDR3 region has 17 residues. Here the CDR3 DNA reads TGTGCCAGCCTCGGACTAGCGGATCAATCTAGCACAGATACGCAGTATTTT. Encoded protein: CASLGLADQSSTDTQYF.